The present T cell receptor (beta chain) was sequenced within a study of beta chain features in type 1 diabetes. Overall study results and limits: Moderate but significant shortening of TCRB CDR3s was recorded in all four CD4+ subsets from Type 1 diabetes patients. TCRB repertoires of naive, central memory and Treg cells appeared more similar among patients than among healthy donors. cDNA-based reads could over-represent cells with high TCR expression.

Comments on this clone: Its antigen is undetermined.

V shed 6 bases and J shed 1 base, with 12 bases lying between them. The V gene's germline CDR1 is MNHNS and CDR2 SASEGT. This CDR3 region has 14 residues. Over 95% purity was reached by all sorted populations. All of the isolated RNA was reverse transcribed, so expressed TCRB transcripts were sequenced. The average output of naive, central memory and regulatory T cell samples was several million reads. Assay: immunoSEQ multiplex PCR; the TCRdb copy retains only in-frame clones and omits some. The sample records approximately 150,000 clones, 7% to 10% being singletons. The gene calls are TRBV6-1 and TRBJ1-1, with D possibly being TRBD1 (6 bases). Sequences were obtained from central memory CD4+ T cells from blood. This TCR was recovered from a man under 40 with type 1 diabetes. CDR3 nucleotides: TGTGCCAGCAGACTAGGGGGTTCGAACACTGAAGCTTTCTTT. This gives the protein CASRLGGSNTEAFF.